The 9 T cell receptor beta chains below come from one sample, sequenced in a study of T cell responses to AZD1222 COVID-19 vaccine. Sequenced by immunoSEQ multiplex PCR; TCRdb stores in-frame clones only, minus some. The data contain around 94,000 clones, roughly 88% of them singletons. Sequencing used peripheral blood, obtained on day 0 of AZD1222 vaccination. Source of these receptors: an adult in good health.

The V call is TRBV27, the J call TRBJ2-7; D unclear. The V end was cut by 1 base, the J end by 2 bases, with 15 bases between. CDR3 length: 16 residues. Germline V gene lookup returns CDR1 MNHEY and CDR2 SMNVEV (reference sequence). CDR3: CASSLFYRRSAYEQYF. The CDR3 bases are TGTGCCAGCAGTTTATTTTACCGCCGCTCTGCCTACGAGCAGTACTTC.

The chain has TRBV5-1 and TRBJ2-2; D is uncertain. Germline V CDR1 and CDR2: SGHRS, YFSETQ. The CDR3 is made up of 16 amino acids. V was pared by 1 base and J by 1 base, with 11 bases between. CDR3 nucleotide sequence: TGCGCCAGCAGCTTGTACACAGCGAGGAACACCGGGGAGCTGTTTTTT. Translating it yields CASSLYTARNTGELFF.

The chain uses TRBV6-5 and TRBJ1-2; D unresolved. The CDR3 totals 14 residues. The V gene's germline CDR1 is MNHEY and CDR2 SVGAGI. Trimming took 0 bases from V and 4 from J, leaving 9 bases between them. The CDR3 region is CASSYSRLIYGYTF. CDR3 sequence (DNA): TGTGCCAGCAGTTACTCGCGGCTGATCTATGGCTACACCTTC.

This clone was recorded a few times. The chain recombines TRBV19 with TRBJ2-3; D ambiguous. The ends were cut back, 5 bases at V and 2 bases at J, with 8 bases in the middle. Germline CDR1 reads LNHDA; CDR2 reads SQIVND (reference sequence). CDR3 length: 13 amino acids. CDR3 sequence reads: CASSSKDTDTQYF. The CDR3 DNA follows: TGTGCCAGTAGTTCGAAAGACACAGATACGCAGTATTTT.

The chain has TRBV5-5 and TRBJ1-4; maybe TRBD1 (5 bases). This CDR3 has 13 amino acids. The V end was cut by 5 bases, the J end by 5 bases, with 10 bases between. Per germline, CDR1 SGHKS and CDR2 YYEKEE (reference sequence). The CDR3 is CASSPGPNEKLFF. The CDR3, as DNA: TGTGCCAGCAGTCCAGGGCCGAATGAAAAACTGTTTTTT.

J is TRBJ1-5 and V is TRBV24-1, with no clear D. The V end was cut by 3 bases, the J end by 1 base, with 9 bases between. The germline V gene encodes CDR1 KGHDR and CDR2 SFDVKD. The length of the CDR3 is 15 residues. CDR3 nucleotides: TGTGCCACCAGTGATGCAGGAATAAGCAATCAGCCCCAGCATTTT. Its protein product is CATSDAGISNQPQHF.

V is TRBV6-6 and J is TRBJ1-1; TRBD1 agrees at 7 bases. The CDR3 loop spans 14 amino acids. From germline, CDR1 is MNHNY and CDR2 SVGAGI (reference sequence). Trimming cost V 6 bases and J 2 bases; bases outside gene matches: 6. In DNA, the CDR3 is TGTGCCAGCAGGAGGGAGGGGGCAAACACTGAAGCTTTCTTT. Protein sequence: CASRREGANTEAFF.

The rearrangement joins TRBV19 to TRBJ1-5, with D unresolved. This CDR3 contains 14 residues. Trimming removed 3 bases at V and 3 bases at J, with 9 bases between. Germline CDR1 LNHDA, CDR2 SQIVND (reference sequence). The chain's CDR3 is CASSISRTNQPQHF. The DNA for the CDR3 is TGTGCCAGTAGTATCAGCCGGACCAATCAGCCCCAGCATTTT.

The gene calls are TRBV11-2 and TRBJ1-1, with 9 positions matching TRBD1. The CDR3 extends over 17 amino acids. V lost 4 bases and J lost 0; bases outside the gene matches: 9. Per the germline V gene, CDR1 is SGHAT and CDR2 is FQNNGV. The CDR3 sequence is CASSWGQGDVMNTEAFF. CDR3 nucleotides: TGTGCCAGCAGCTGGGGACAGGGAGATGTCATGAACACTGAAGCTTTCTTT.